This T cell receptor (beta chain) appears in the sequencing data of a study of OX40 agonist ivuxolimab in advanced cancers. The wider study: Patients were infused with ivuxolimab every 2 weeks at 0.01 to 10 mg/kg. The diagnoses of dose-escalation patients were hepatocellular carcinoma, melanoma, renal cell or head and neck cancer.

Overall study findings and caveats: More expanded clones were seen, on average, in CD8+ T cells than in CD4+. Clonal expansion by week 6 occurred in CD4+ and CD8+ blood T cells (at 0.1 to 3.0 mg/kg).

To note about this clone: What it recognizes is unknown.

Repertoires were generated with immunoSEQ multiplex PCR, while TCRdb's copy carries only in-frame clones and drops some. The repertoire has 50,000 to 80,000 clones, approximately 89% of them found once; the top ten carry around 0.42%. The starting material was CD4+ or CD8+ T cells sorted from blood, obtained in a trial of the OX40 agonist ivuxolimab. This receptor was obtained from an adult with an advanced solid tumor such as melanoma, head and neck, liver or kidney cancer.

CDR3: CASYGGTSNTGELFF. The CDR3 DNA is TGCGCCAGCTACGGCGGGACCTCGAACACCGGGGAGCTGTTTTTT. The chain combines TRBV5-1 with TRBJ2-2, with D perhaps TRBD2 (6 bases). The CDR3 totals 15 residues. V lost 7 bases and J lost 0, with 13 bases in between. Germline V gives CDR1 SGHRS, CDR2 YFSETQ. Variable domain in full (rest from reference TRBV5-1 and TRBJ2-2): KAGVTQTPRYLIKTRGQQVTLSCSPISGHRSVSWYQQTPGQGLQFLFEYFSETQRNKGNFPGRFSGRQFSNSRSEMNVSTLELGDSALYLCASYGGTSNTGELFFGEGSRLTVL.